Below, one T cell receptor beta chain is given with its context. The data are from a study of blood T cells in healthy people across ages. The junction had 11 bases not matched to a gene; V was cut back by 5 bases and J by 3 bases. CDR3 length equals 16 residues. Together with a sample-barcoded 5' primer, a J-beta primer mix was included in a second PCR lasting roughly 7 to 11 cycles. TCRdb analysed the 5' RACE reads with MiXCR anew, one entry per CDR3 protein. This sample has 780,000 or so distinct CDR3 sequences, with around 50% found just once. The gene calls are TRBV12-3 or TRBV12-4 and TRBJ2-7; 9 nucleotides agree with TRBD1. What was sequenced was blood. The clonotype was recovered from a man aged 35 to 55 in good health. CDR3 protein: CASSTEGTGPRYEQYF. CDR3 in DNA: TGTGCCAGCAGTACCGAAGGGACAGGGCCCCGCTACGAGCAGTACTTC.